The 13 T cell receptor beta chains below all came from one sample that was sequenced in a study of vaccination and CD4 T cells after COVID-19. The Oncomine TCR Beta short-read assay sequenced DNA from cultured CD4+ T cells. TCRdb re-called the PCR reads through MiXCR, storing one row per CDR3 protein. The data hold over 10,000 distinct CDR3 sequences, with 60% to 75% observed a single time. Treatment described: approximately 9-day PBMC culture with coronavirus spike peptide pools or control peptides (ViraFEST assay). Which antigens these TCRs recognize remains unknown. The sequencing sample was made of CD4+ T cells from blood, cultured in vitro. Receptors were obtained from a human donor who had recovered from COVID-19.

This clonotype was seen a handful of times. V is TRBV20-1 and J is TRBJ2-2; 8 bases align to TRBD1. V lost 7 bases, J lost 7 bases, and 8 bases stayed unmatched. Germline V gene data show CDR1 as DFQATT and CDR2 as SNEGSKA (reference sequence). CDR3 size: 13 residues. The CDR3 DNA reads TGCAGTGTCAGGGGGCTGTTGGGCGGGGAGCTGTTTTTT. Its translation: CSVRGLLGGELFF.

This clonotype was counted a single time. The CDR3 sequence: CASSLASGADTQYF. The CDR3, as DNA: TGTGCCAGCAGCCTGGCTTCCGGCGCAGATACGCAGTATTTT. The chain uses TRBV5-6 and TRBJ2-3; D is undetermined. V lost 4 bases to trimming and J lost 4 bases, with 13 bases between them. The CDR3 spans 14 residues. Per the germline V gene, CDR1 is SGHDT and CDR2 is YYEEEE.

The chain uses TRBV20-1 and TRBJ2-5; 7 bases line up with TRBD2. Per germline, CDR1 DFQATT and CDR2 SNEGSKA (reference sequence). Trimming removed 1 base from V and 1 base from J; junction bases left unmatched: 12. The CDR3 is 17 amino acids. The CDR3 protein is CSARANGASGSQETQYF. The CDR3 DNA follows: TGCAGTGCTAGAGCCAATGGGGCTAGCGGTTCCCAAGAGACCCAGTACTTC.

The gene calls are TRBV28 and TRBJ1-2; D call uncertain. Per the germline V gene, CDR1 is MDHEN and CDR2 is SYDVKM. This CDR3 comprises 10 residues. V was shortened by 8 bases and J by 9 bases, with 10 bases between the two germline ends. The CDR3 loop is CASGRLSYTF. DNA for the CDR3: TGTGCCAGCGGGAGGTTGAGCTACACCTTC.

This sequence joins TRBV6-2 or TRBV6-3 and TRBJ1-2; 8 bases align to TRBD1. From germline, CDR1 is MNHEY and CDR2 SVGEGT. This CDR3 has 14 amino acids. V lost 6 bases to trimming and J lost 6 bases; unmatched junction nucleotides: 9. DNA of the CDR3: TGTGCCAGCAGAGAGCCGGGACAGGAGCATGGCTACACCTTC. Encoded protein: CASREPGQEHGYTF.

The genes are TRBV2 and TRBJ1-5; TRBD1 aligns across 8 bases. The CDR3 sequence is 13 residues long. J was trimmed by 3 bases and V by 7 bases; bases with no gene match: 2. Germline V gene sequence: CDR1 SNHLY, CDR2 FYNNEI. The CDR3 DNA follows: TGTGCCAGCAACAGGGGGGCCAATCAGCCCCAGCATTTT. Its translation: CASNRGANQPQHF.

The chain carries TRBV28 and TRBJ1-1, with TRBD1 identical over 8 bases. The germline V gene has CDR1 MDHEN and CDR2 SYDVKM. This CDR3 spans 17 amino acids. V was clipped by 6 bases and J by 1 base; unmatched bases: 13. CDR3 coding DNA: TGTGCCAGCAGGGGACTCGGGACAGGCAGAAAGAACACTGAAGCTTTCTTT. It encodes CASRGLGTGRKNTEAFF.

Only a few counts were recorded for this clonotype. The chain is built from TRBV19 and TRBJ1-5; D unresolved. V was shortened by 6 bases and J by 4 bases, with 10 bases between the two germline ends. The length of the CDR3 is 13 residues. CDR1 is LNHDA and CDR2 is SQIVND in the germline V gene (reference sequence). Written as DNA, the CDR3 is TGTGCCAGTAGCCACGGGTCAAATCAGCCCCAGCATTTT. Translated, it gives CASSHGSNQPQHF.

V is TRBV27 and J is TRBJ2-2, with TRBD2 identical over 10 bases. Germline values: CDR1 MNHEY, CDR2 SMNVEV (reference sequence). CDR3 size: 19 residues. The V segment lost 5 bases and the J segment 6 bases; nucleotides outside the gene matches: 18. The CDR3 DNA is TGTGCCAGCAGTCCTATTAGCGGGAGGTCCCTTCTGAGTCCCGGGGAGCTGTTTTTT. Translation: CASSPISGRSLLSPGELFF.

The chain links TRBV7-2 to TRBJ2-5; D remains ambiguous. Germline CDR1 reads SGHTA; CDR2 reads FQGNSA. Trimming removed 5 bases from V and 0 bases from J, with 16 bases in between. There are 16 residues in the CDR3. The CDR3 reads CASSQRLSQYQETQYF. CDR3 bases: TGTGCCAGCAGCCAACGTCTATCTCAGTACCAAGAGACCCAGTACTTC.

This chain joins TRBV6-5 and TRBJ2-7; D might be TRBD2 (6 bases). Germline V lookup: CDR1 MNHEY, CDR2 SVGAGI. V lost 0 bases and J 1 base, leaving 13 bases between the germline ends. The CDR3 runs 16 residues. The CDR3 reads CASSYSRLASSYEQYF. The CDR3 DNA follows: TGTGCCAGCAGTTACTCGCGGCTAGCGTCTTCCTACGAGCAGTACTTC.

The chain couples TRBV7-2 to TRBJ2-5; D possibly corresponds to TRBD2 (6 bases). V lost 3 bases and J 7 bases, leaving 6 bases between the germline ends. This CDR3 comprises 11 residues. Germline-derived CDR1 and CDR2 are SGHTA and FQGNSA. The DNA of the CDR3 is TGTGCCAGCAGCTTGCGGGGGACCCAGTACTTC. Protein: CASSLRGTQYF.

The rearrangement joins TRBV10-1 to TRBJ2-1, with 14 bases that match TRBD2. The V gene's germline CDR1 is WNHNN and CDR2 SYGVQD (reference sequence). This CDR3 comprises 15 residues. J was trimmed by 5 bases and V by 4 bases; bases with no gene match: 1. CDR3 amino acids: CASSGGLAGDNEQFF. The CDR3, as DNA: TGCGCCAGCAGTGGGGGACTAGCGGGAGACAATGAGCAGTTCTTC.